This paragraph reports one TCR beta chain. These data originate in a study of blood T cell repertoires in COVID-19. Sequencing used immunoSEQ multiplex PCR; TCRdb keeps in-frame clones, though not all of them. The repertoire holds approximately 260,000 clones, with 70% to 90% as singletons. The clonotype was recovered from a woman aged 45 to 65 who had been exposed to COVID-19. Sequenced sample: PBMCs or T cells enriched from blood (not recorded which).

DNA of the CDR3: TGCAGCGTTGAAGATGGGCAGAACACTGAAGCTTTCTTT. It is translated as CSVEDGQNTEAFF. This sequence joins TRBV29-1 and TRBJ1-1, with D hard to call. V lost 0 bases to trimming and J lost 1 base, with 6 bases between them. In germline, CDR1 is SQVTM, CDR2 ANQGSEA. The CDR3 is 13 amino acids.